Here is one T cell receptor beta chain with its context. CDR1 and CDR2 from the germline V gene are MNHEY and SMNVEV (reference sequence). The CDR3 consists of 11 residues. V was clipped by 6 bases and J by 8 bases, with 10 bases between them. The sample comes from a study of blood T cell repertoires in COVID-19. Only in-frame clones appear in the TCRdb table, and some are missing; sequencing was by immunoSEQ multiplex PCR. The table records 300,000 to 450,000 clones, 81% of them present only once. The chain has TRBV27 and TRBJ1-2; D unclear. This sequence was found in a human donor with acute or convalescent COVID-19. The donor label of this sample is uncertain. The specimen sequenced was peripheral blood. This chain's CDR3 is CASSHGGGYTF. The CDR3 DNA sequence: TGTGCCAGCAGCCACGGAGGGGGCTACACCTTC.